This section outlines one TCR beta chain sequence together with its context. The data originate from a study of OX40 agonist ivuxolimab in advanced cancers. The germline V gene encodes CDR1 MDHEN and CDR2 SYDVKM. This CDR3 has 16 amino acids. J was trimmed by 4 bases and V by 6 bases; bases with no gene match: 11. The table came from immunoSEQ multiplex PCR; TCRdb's copy has only in-frame clones and leaves some out. The table lists 63,000 or so clones, approximately 90% of them singletons. This TCR derives from an adult with an advanced solid tumor such as melanoma, head and neck, liver or kidney cancer. Source: CD4+ or CD8+ T cells sorted from blood, taken in a trial of the OX40 agonist ivuxolimab. V gene TRBV28 combines with J gene TRBJ1-4, with 7 bases aligning to TRBD1. CDR3 sequence (DNA): TGTGCCAGCAGCGGACCAGACAGGGAACTTAATGAAAAACTGTTTTTT. It encodes CASSGPDRELNEKLFF.